This T cell receptor (beta chain) was recovered during a study of T cell repertoires in cytomegalovirus infection. Study summary: Well-studied HLA-B-restricted CMV epitopes were used in the study alongside recently identified HLA-C-restricted ones. Indications of both CMV infection and matching HLA type were provided by public TCR beta signatures.

Germline V gene data show CDR1 as SGHTA and CDR2 as FQGNSA. The V gene lost 5 bases and the J gene lost 4 bases, with 20 bases spanning the gap. The CDR3 runs to 16 residues. TCRdb re-called the reads through MiXCR, storing one row per CDR3 protein. Among about 700,000 distinct CDR3 sequences listed, 30% to 40% were seen once. Whole-study findings and limits: Clonotypes of TCR beta that were HLA-C-restricted and CMV-specific dominated the ex vivo response. There were carriers of CMV plus the relevant HLA, and cumulative public TCR beta family frequency identified them.

There are a few counts of this clonotype. The antigen is undetermined. The TCR comes from a human donor in good health (CMV status not recorded). Some clones in this sample may be carry-over from other donors' samples. V usage is TRBV7-2 and J usage is TRBJ1-2; D perhaps matches TRBD1 (5 bases). Source: cultured PBMCs, taken from culture after CMV antigen stimulation. CDR3 DNA: TGTGCCAGCAGCCCCCCGGGGGGAGATATTTCCTATGGCTACACCTTC. This translates into CASSPPGGDISYGYTF.